What follows are 13 T cell receptor beta chains derived from one specimen sequenced in a study of beta chain features in type 1 diabetes. Of the isolated RNA, all was reverse transcribed, and so the sequenced material was expressed TCRB transcripts. Sequenced by immunoSEQ multiplex PCR; TCRdb stores in-frame clones only, minus some. The sample includes around 130,000 clones, approximately 10% of them seen just once. Study results and caveats: TCRB CDR3 length was moderately but significantly reduced in all four CD4+ subsets of Type 1 diabetes patients.

Their antigen targets remain unknown. The material sequenced was central memory CD4+ T cells from blood. The receptors were gathered from a man aged 25-45 years with type 1 diabetes.

This clone turned up a few times. The chain combines TRBV14 with TRBJ2-7; possibly TRBD1 for D (6 bases). With 6 bases removed from V and 3 bases from J, the gap between germline ends came to 6 bases. From germline, CDR1 is SGHDN and CDR2 FVKESK. The CDR3 spans 11 residues. The CDR3 DNA is TGTGCCAGCAGACAGGGCTACGAGCAGTACTTC. Encoded protein: CASRQGYEQYF.

In the case of this clone: The sample carries other DNA sequences with the same CDR3. V is TRBV30 and J is TRBJ2-3; TRBD2 is a possible D gene (7 bases). The germline V gene encodes CDR1 GTSNPN and CDR2 SVGIG (reference sequence). Trimming removed 1 base at V and 6 bases at J, with 11 bases between. This CDR3 is 13 amino acids long. In DNA form, the CDR3 reads TGTGCCTGGAGTGGGGGGGGCCCGGATACGCAGTATTTT. This encodes CAWSGGGPDTQYF.

The rearrangement links TRBV7-2 to TRBJ2-4; tentatively, D is TRBD2 (7 bases). CDR3 length equals 17 residues. V was shortened by 0 bases and J by 0 bases, with 12 bases between the two germline ends. Looked up from germline, CDR1 is SGHTA and CDR2 is FQGNSA. In nucleotides, the CDR3 is TGTGCCAGCAGCTTAGCTGGGGGGGCCATAGCCAAAAACATTCAGTACTTC. This codes for CASSLAGGAIAKNIQYF.

CDR3 in DNA: TGTGCCAGCAGTTCTTCCGGGACAGGGGGAGGAAACACCATATATTTT. It encodes CASSSSGTGGGNTIYF. This rearrangement joins TRBV6-5 to TRBJ1-3, with 11 positions matching TRBD1. CDR1 MNHEY and CDR2 SVGAGI come from the germline V gene. The CDR3 contains 16 residues. The trim removed 4 bases at V and 4 bases at J, leaving 6 bases unmatched.

The table lists this clone with many counts. The V call is TRBV7-9, the J call TRBJ2-1; TRBD2 is a possible D gene (6 bases). CDR3 length equals 13 residues. V was trimmed by 5 bases and J by 7 bases, leaving 12 bases between them. Germline V CDR1 and CDR2: SEHNR, FQNEAQ (reference sequence). Here the CDR3 DNA reads TGTGCCAGCAGCGTGCGTCGGGGGAATGAGCAGTTCTTC. It yields the protein CASSVRRGNEQFF.

The CDR3 reads CASSQTRSSSTDTQYF. As DNA, the CDR3 is TGCGCCAGCAGCCAAACCAGGTCTTCCAGCACAGATACGCAGTATTTT. This chain connects TRBV4-1 to TRBJ2-3, with D unresolved. Trimming cost V 2 bases and J 0 bases, with 12 bases left between them. Germline V gene sequence: CDR1 MGHRA, CDR2 YSYEKL. The CDR3 extends over 16 amino acids.

This clone was counted between two and nine times. V is TRBV11-2 and J is TRBJ2-7; 10 positions match TRBD1. This CDR3 is built from 14 residues. The germline gives CDR1 SGHAT, CDR2 FQNNGV. The ends lost 6 bases at V and 6 bases at J; junction bases unmatched: 8. The CDR3 sequence is CASSRDRGSSEQYF. CDR3 in DNA: TGTGCCAGCAGTCGGGACAGGGGATCGTCCGAGCAGTACTTC.

The table lists this clone with a few counts. This sequence joins TRBV5-5 and TRBJ2-5; TRBD1 might be the D (6 bases). The CDR3 length is 15 residues. Germline V gene sequence: CDR1 SGHKS, CDR2 YYEKEE (reference sequence). The V end lost 3 bases, the J end lost 5 bases, and 17 bases lay between the germline ends. The CDR3 here is CASSWRRGVRETQYF. The DNA for the CDR3 is TGTGCCAGCAGCTGGCGCAGGGGTGTAAGGGAGACCCAGTACTTC. Combining the CDR3 with reference TRBV5-5 and TRBJ2-5 gives the whole variable domain DAGVTQSPTHLIKTRGQQVTLRCSPISGHKSVSWYQQVLGQGPQFIFQYYEKEERGRGNFPDRFSARQFPNYSSELNVNALLLGDSALYLCASSWRRGVRETQYFGPGTRLLVL.

The CDR3 DNA follows: TGTGCCTGGAGTTGGACAGGGGCGGAAAAACTGTTTTTT. Translating gives CAWSWTGAEKLFF. The chain employs TRBV30 and TRBJ1-4, with 9 positions matching TRBD1. With V trimmed by 2 bases and J by 8 bases, 3 bases remained unmatched. Looked up from germline, CDR1 is GTSNPN and CDR2 is SVGIG (reference sequence). The CDR3 totals 13 residues.

The chain is built from TRBV18 and TRBJ1-5; D is possibly TRBD1 (5 bases). The CDR3 extends over 15 amino acids. Germline loops: CDR1 KGHSH, CDR2 LQKENI. V lost 6 bases and J 6 bases, leaving 18 bases between the germline ends. CDR3 sequence: CASSKGLQEGQPQHF. CDR3 nucleotides: TGTGCCAGCTCTAAGGGGCTTCAGGAGGGTCAGCCCCAGCATTTT.

There are a few counts of this clone. The rearrangement joins TRBV5-4 to TRBJ1-6; 7 nucleotides align to TRBD1. Losses at the gene ends were 4 bases for V and 5 bases for J; bases not matched to a gene: 3. Germline CDR1 SGHNT, CDR2 YYREEE (reference sequence). The CDR3 totals 14 residues. The CDR3: CASSIDRDNSPLHF. In DNA form, the CDR3 reads TGTGCCAGCAGCATCGACAGGGATAATTCACCCCTCCACTTT.

The chain carries TRBV28 and TRBJ1-2; D is uncertain. The V gene lost 5 bases and the J gene lost 8 bases, with 12 bases spanning the gap. Per germline, CDR1 MDHEN and CDR2 SYDVKM. This CDR3 has 12 amino acids. The CDR3 reads CASSDLSEGYTF. For the CDR3, the DNA is TGTGCCAGCAGTGATCTCTCGGAGGGCTACACCTTC.

This clone was seen a few times. V and J are TRBV29-1 and TRBJ2-1; TRBD1 matches at 11 bases. The CDR3 covers 12 residues. Germline V lookup: CDR1 SQVTM, CDR2 ANQGSEA. Trimming cost V 7 bases and J 8 bases; bases outside gene matches: 4. The chain's CDR3 is CSGDRGTHEQFF. In nucleotides, the CDR3 is TGCAGCGGGGACAGGGGGACTCATGAGCAGTTCTTC.